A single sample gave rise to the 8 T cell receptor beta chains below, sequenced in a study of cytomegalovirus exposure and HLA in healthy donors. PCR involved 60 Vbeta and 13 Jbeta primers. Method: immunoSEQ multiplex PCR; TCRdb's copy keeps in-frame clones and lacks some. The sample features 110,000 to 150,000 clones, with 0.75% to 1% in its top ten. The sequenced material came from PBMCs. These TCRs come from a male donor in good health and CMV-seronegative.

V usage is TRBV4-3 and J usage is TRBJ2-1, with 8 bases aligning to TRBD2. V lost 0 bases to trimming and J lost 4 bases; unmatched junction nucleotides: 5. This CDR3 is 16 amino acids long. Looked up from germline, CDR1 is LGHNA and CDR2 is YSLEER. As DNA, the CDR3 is TGCGCCAGCAGCCAAGATTTAGCGGGGCCATACAATGAGCAGTTCTTC. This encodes CASSQDLAGPYNEQFF.

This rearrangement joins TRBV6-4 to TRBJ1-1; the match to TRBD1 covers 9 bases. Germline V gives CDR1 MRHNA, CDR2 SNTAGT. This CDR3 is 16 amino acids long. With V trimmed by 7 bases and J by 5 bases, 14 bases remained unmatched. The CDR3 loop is CASTQGQGWVRTEAFF. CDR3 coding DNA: TGTGCCAGCACGCAGGGACAGGGATGGGTTCGAACTGAAGCTTTCTTT.

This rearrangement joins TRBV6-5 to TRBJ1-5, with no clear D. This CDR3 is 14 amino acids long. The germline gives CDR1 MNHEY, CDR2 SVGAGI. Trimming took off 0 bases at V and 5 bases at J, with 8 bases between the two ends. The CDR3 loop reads CASSYSRGYQPQHF. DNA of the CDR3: TGTGCCAGCAGTTACTCGAGAGGATATCAGCCCCAGCATTTT.

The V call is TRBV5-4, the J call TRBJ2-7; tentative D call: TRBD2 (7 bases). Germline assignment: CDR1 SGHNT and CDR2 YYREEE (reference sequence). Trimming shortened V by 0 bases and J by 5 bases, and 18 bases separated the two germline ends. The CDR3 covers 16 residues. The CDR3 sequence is CASSLAKYGGRNEQYF. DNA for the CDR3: TGTGCCAGCAGCTTGGCCAAATACGGGGGGCGTAACGAGCAGTACTTC. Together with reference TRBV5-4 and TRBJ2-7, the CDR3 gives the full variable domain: ETGVTQSPTHLIKTRGQQVTLRCSSQSGHNTVSWYQQALGQGPQFIFQYYREEENGRGNFPPRFSGLQFPNYSSELNVNALELDDSALYLCASSLAKYGGRNEQYFGPGTRLTVT.

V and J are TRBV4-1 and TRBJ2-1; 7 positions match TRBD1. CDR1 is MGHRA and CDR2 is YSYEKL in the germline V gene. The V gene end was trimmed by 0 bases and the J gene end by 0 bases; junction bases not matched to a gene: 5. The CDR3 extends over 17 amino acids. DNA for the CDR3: TGCGCCAGCAGCCAAGATAGGGACAGTTTCTCCTACAATGAGCAGTTCTTC. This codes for CASSQDRDSFSYNEQFF.

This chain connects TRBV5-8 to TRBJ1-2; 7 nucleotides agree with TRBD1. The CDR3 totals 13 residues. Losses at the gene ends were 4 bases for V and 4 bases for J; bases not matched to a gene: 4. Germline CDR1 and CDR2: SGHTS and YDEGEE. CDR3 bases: TGTGCCAGCAGCCGACAGGGTACCTATGGCTACACCTTC. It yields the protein CASSRQGTYGYTF.

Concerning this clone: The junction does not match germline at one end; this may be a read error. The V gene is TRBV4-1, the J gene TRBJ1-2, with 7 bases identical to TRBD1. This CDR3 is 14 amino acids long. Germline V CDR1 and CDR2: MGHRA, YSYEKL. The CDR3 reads CASSQDGDRDGYTF. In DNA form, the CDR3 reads TGCGCCAGCAGTCAAGACGGCGACAGGGATGGCTACACCTTC.

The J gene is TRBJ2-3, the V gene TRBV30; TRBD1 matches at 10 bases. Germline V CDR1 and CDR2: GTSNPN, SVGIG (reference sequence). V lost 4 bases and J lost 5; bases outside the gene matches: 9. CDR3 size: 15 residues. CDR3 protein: CAWILTGTGEDTQYF. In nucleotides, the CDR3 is TGTGCCTGGATTCTGACGGGGACAGGGGAAGATACGCAGTATTTT.